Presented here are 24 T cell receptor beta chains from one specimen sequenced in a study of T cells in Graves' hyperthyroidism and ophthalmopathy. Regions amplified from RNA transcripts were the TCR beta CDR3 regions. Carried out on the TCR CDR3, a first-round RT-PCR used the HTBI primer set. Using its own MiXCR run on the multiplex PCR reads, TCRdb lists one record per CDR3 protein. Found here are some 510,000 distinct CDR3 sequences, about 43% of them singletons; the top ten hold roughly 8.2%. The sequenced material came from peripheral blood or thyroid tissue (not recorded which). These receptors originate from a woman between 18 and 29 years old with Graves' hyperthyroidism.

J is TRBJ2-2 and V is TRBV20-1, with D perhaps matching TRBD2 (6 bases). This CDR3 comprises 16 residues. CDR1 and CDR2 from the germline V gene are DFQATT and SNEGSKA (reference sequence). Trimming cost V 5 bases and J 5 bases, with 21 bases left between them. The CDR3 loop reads CSAAPLLASRTGELFF. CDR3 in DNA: TGCAGTGCTGCCCCTCTACTAGCCAGTCGTACCGGGGAGCTGTTTTTT.

CDR3 in amino acids: CSVEEVLTEAFF. In nucleotides, the CDR3 is TGCAGCGTTGAAGAGGTCCTCACTGAAGCTTTCTTT. The J gene is TRBJ1-1, the V gene TRBV29-1, with no clear D. CDR3 size: 12 residues. CDR1 is SQVTM, CDR2 ANQGSEA, per germline. V shed 0 bases and J shed 4 bases, with 6 bases lying between them.

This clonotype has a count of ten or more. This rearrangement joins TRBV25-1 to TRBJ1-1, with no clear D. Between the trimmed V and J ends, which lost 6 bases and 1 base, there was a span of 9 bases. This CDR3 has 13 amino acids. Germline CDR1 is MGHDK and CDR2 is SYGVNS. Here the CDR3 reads CASSSRGNTEAFF. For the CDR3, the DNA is TGTGCCAGCAGCTCCCGGGGGAACACTGAAGCTTTCTTT.

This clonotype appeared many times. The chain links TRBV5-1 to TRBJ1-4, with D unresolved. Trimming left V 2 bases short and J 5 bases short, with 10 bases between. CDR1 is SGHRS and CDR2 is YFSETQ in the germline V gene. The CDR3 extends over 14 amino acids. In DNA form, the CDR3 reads TGCGCCAGCAGCTTCGACGTATTGAATGAAAAACTGTTTTTT. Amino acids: CASSFDVLNEKLFF.

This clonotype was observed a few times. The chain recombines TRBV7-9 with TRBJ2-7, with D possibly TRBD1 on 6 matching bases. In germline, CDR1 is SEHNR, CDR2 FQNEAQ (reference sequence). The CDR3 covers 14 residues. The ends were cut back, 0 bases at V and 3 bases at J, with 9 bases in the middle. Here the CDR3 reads CASSLAQGRYEQYF. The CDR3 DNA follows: TGTGCCAGCAGCTTAGCACAGGGCCGCTACGAGCAGTACTTC. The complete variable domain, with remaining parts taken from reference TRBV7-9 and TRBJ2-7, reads DTGVSQNPRHKITKRGQNVTFRCDPISEHNRLYWYRQTLGQGPEFLTYFQNEAQLEKSRLLSDRFSAERPKGSFSTLEIQRTEQGDSAMYLCASSLAQGRYEQYFGPGTRLTVT.

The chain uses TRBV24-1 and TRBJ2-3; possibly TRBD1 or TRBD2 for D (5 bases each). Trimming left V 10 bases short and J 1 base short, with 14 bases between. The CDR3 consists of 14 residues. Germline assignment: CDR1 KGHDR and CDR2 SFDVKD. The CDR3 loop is CATENRDGTDTQYF. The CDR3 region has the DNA TGTGCCACTGAAAACCGGGACGGCACAGATACGCAGTATTTT.

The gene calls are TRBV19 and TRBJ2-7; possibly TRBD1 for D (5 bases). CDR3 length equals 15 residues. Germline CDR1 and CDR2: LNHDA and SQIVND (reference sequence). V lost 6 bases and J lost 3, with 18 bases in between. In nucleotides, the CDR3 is TGTGCCAGTAGCAGGGCCCCATTGCATGGCTACGAGCAGTACTTC. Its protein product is CASSRAPLHGYEQYF.

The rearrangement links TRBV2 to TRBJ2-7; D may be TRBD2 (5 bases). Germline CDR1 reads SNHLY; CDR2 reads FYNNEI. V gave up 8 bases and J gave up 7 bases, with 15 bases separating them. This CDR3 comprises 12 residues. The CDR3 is CASRHRDEEQYF. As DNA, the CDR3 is TGTGCCAGCCGCCATCGGGATGAGGAGCAGTACTTC.

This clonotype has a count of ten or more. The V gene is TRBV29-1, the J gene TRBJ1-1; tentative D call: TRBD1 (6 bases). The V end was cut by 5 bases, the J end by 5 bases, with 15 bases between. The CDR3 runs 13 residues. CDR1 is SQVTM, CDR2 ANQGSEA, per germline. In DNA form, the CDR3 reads TGCAGCGTTTACAGGGATGGCGGAACTGAAGCTTTCTTT. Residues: CSVYRDGGTEAFF.

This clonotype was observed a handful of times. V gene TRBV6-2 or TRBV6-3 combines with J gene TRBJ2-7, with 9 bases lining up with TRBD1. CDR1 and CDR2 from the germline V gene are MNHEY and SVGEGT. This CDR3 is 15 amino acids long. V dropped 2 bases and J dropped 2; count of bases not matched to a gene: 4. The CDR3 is CASSYQGQGTYEQYF. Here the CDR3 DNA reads TGTGCCAGCAGTTACCAAGGACAGGGGACCTACGAGCAGTACTTC.

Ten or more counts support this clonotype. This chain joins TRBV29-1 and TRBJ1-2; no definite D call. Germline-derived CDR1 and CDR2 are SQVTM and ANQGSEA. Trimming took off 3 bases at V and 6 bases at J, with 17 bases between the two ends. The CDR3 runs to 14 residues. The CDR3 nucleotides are TGCAGCGTTGACAGGACGGGGTCGCAGCATGGCTACACCTTC. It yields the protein CSVDRTGSQHGYTF. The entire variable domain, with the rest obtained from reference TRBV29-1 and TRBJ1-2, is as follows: SAVISQKPSRDICQRGTSLTIQCQVDSQVTMMFWYRQQPGQSLTLIATANQGSEATYESGFVIDKFPISRPNLTFSTLTVSNMSPEDSSIYLCSVDRTGSQHGYTFGSGTRLTVV.

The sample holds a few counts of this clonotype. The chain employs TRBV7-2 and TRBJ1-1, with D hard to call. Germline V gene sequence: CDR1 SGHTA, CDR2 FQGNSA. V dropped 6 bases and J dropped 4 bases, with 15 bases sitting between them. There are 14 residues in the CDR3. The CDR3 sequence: CASSRYGEATEAFF. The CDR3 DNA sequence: TGTGCCAGCAGTCGGTACGGGGAGGCCACTGAAGCTTTCTTT.

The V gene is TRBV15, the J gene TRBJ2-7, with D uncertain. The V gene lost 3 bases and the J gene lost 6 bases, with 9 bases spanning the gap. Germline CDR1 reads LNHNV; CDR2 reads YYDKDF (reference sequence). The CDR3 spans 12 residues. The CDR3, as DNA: TGTGCCACCAGCAGTTATACCTTCGAGCAGTACTTC. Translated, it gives CATSSYTFEQYF.

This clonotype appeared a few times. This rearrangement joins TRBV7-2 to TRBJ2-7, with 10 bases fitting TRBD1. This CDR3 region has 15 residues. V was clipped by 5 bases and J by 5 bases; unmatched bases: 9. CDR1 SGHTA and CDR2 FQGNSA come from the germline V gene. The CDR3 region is CASSPRRDRGHEQYF. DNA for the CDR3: TGTGCCAGCAGCCCTAGACGGGACAGGGGCCACGAGCAGTACTTC. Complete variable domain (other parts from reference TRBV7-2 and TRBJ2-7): GAGVSQSPSNKVTEKGKDVELRCDPISGHTALYWYRQSLGQGLEFLIYFQGNSAPDKSGLPSDRFSAERTGGSVSTLTIQRTQQEDSAVYLCASSPRRDRGHEQYFGPGTRLTVT.

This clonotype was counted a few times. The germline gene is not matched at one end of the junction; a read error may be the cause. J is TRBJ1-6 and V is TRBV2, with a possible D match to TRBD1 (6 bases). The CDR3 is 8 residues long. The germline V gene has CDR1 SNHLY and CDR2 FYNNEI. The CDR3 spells CASGRGSF. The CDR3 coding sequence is TGTGCCAGCGGCAGGGGTTCCTTT. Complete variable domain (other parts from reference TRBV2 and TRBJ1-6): EPEVTQTPSHQVTQMGQEVILRCVPISNHLYFYWYRQILGQKVEFLVSFYNNEISEKSEIFDDQFSVERPDGSNFTLKIRSTKLEDSAMYFCASGRGSFGNGTRLTVT.

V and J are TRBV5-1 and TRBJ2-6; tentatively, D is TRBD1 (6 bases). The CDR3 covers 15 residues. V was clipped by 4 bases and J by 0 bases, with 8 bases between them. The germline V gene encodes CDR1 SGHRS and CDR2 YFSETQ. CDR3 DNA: TGCGCCAGCAGCCAGGGGCACTCTGGGGCCAACGTCCTGACTTTC. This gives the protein CASSQGHSGANVLTF.

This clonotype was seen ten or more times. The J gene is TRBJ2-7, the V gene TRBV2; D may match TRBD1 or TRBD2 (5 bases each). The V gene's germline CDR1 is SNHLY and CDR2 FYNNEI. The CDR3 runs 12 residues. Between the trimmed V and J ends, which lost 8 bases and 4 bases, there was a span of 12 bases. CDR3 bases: TGTGCCAGCGAGAGGGGTGGATACGAGCAGTACTTC. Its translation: CASERGGYEQYF. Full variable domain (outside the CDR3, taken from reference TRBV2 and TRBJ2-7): EPEVTQTPSHQVTQMGQEVILRCVPISNHLYFYWYRQILGQKVEFLVSFYNNEISEKSEIFDDQFSVERPDGSNFTLKIRSTKLEDSAMYFCASERGGYEQYFGPGTRLTVT.

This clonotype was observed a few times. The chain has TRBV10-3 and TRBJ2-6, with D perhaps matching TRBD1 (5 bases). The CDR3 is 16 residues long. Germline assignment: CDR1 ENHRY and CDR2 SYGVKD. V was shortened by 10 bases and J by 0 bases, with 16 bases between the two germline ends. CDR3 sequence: CASTELGRSGANVLTF. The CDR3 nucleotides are TGTGCCAGCACCGAACTGGGGCGCTCTGGGGCCAACGTCCTGACTTTC.

The CDR3 bases are TGTGCCACCAGTGACCCCTCCACAGGGGTCAATAGCAATCAGCCCCAGCATTTT. Encoded protein: CATSDPSTGVNSNQPQHF. The chain carries TRBV24-1 and TRBJ1-5; 7 positions agree with TRBD1. The germline CDR1 and CDR2 sequences are KGHDR and SFDVKD. The V gene end was trimmed by 4 bases and the J gene end by 0 bases; junction bases not matched to a gene: 11. The CDR3 spans 18 residues.

Here the CDR3 reads CSGTQETQYF. As DNA, the CDR3 is TGCAGCGGGACCCAAGAGACCCAGTACTTC. This chain links TRBV29-1 with TRBJ2-5; no reliable D call. The CDR3 covers 10 residues. Germline-derived CDR1 and CDR2 are SQVTM and ANQGSEA. V dropped 7 bases and J dropped 1 base, with 4 bases sitting between them.

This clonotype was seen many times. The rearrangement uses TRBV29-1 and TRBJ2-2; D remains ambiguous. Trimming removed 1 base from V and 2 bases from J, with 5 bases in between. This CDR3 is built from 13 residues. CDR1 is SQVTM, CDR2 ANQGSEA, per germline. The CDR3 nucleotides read TGCAGCGTTGAAGGGCCCAACACCGGGGAGCTGTTTTTT. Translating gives CSVEGPNTGELFF.

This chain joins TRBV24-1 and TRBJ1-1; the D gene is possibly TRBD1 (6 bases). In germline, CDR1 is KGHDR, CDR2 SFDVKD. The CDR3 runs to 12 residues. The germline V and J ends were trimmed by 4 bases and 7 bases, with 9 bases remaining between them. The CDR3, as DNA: TGTGCCACCAGTGAGACAGGTGATGAAGCTTTCTTT. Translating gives CATSETGDEAFF.

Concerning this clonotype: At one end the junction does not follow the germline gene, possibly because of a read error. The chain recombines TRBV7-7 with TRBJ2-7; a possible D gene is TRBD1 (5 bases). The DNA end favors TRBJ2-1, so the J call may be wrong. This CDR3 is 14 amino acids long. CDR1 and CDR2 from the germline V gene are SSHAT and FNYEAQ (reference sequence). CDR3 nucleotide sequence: TGTGCTAGCAGCTTAGAAGCTCAGGGCTATGAGCAGTTCTTC. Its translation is CASSLEAQGYEQFF.

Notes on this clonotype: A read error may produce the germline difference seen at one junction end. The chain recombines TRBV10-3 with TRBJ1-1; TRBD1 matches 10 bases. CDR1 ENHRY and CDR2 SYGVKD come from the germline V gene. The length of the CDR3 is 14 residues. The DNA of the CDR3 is TGTGCCATCTGCAGGACAGGGGGGAACGCTGAAGCTTTCTTT. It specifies CAICRTGGNAEAFF.